What follows are 7 T cell receptor beta chains derived from one specimen sequenced in a study of T cell responses to AZD1222 COVID-19 vaccine. Sequencing was performed with immunoSEQ multiplex PCR; in TCRdb, only in-frame clones are kept and a portion is missing. The sample carries 150,000 or so clones, more than 70% recorded once. The input for sequencing was peripheral blood, taken on day 0 of MenACWY control vaccination. These receptors were collected from an adult in good health.

The J gene is TRBJ2-3, the V gene TRBV7-9; 10 bases align to TRBD2. Germline values: CDR1 SEHNR, CDR2 FQNEAQ (reference sequence). This CDR3 spans 16 amino acids. V shed 5 bases, J shed 3 bases, and the junction held 8 bases outside the gene matches. The DNA of the CDR3 is TGTGCCAGCAGCCTCCTGTTAGCGGGAGGTACAGATACGCAGTATTTT. Amino acid sequence: CASSLLLAGGTDTQYF.

This clone was counted once. V gene TRBV18 combines with J gene TRBJ1-3; no definite D call. Germline CDR1 is KGHSH and CDR2 is LQKENI. V was cut by 2 bases and J by 0 bases, with 8 bases left in between. This CDR3 spans 15 amino acids. CDR3 protein: CASSPNLASGNTIYF. The CDR3 nucleotides are TGTGCCAGCTCACCAAATCTTGCCTCTGGAAACACCATATATTTT.

The chain has TRBV5-1 and TRBJ2-7, with 11 bases identical to TRBD2. Trimming removed 4 bases from V and 5 bases from J; junction bases left unmatched: 5. Germline V CDR1 and CDR2: SGHRS, YFSETQ. The CDR3 is 14 amino acids. The CDR3 spells CASSLAGLADEQYF. CDR3 nucleotide sequence: TGCGCCAGCAGCCTCGCGGGACTAGCGGACGAGCAGTACTTC.

The V call is TRBV12-3 or TRBV12-4, the J call TRBJ2-7; 7 bases map to TRBD1. V shed 6 bases and J 6 bases; nucleotides not matched to a gene: 5. The CDR3 is 12 amino acids. CDR3 loop: CASRVRGLEQYF. Written as DNA, the CDR3 is TGTGCCAGCAGGGTTAGGGGGCTCGAGCAGTACTTC.

This chain uses TRBV3-1 (or the pseudogene TRBV3-2) with TRBJ2-2, with 9 bases that match TRBD1. Germline lookup yields CDR1 LGHDT and CDR2 YNNKEL (reference sequence). This CDR3 contains 16 residues. The V gene end was trimmed by 4 bases and the J gene end by 1 base; junction bases not matched to a gene: 4. The CDR3 spells CASSLGQGMNTGELFF. The CDR3 bases are TGTGCCAGCAGCCTTGGACAGGGGATGAACACCGGGGAGCTGTTTTTT.

The chain uses TRBV11-3 and TRBJ2-5; D unresolved. The V gene's germline CDR1 is SGHNT and CDR2 YENEEA. The CDR3 spans 13 residues. Trimming pared 5 bases from V and 4 bases from J, leaving 11 bases between. For the CDR3, the DNA is TGTGCCAGCAGCCTCGACATTGCAGAGACCCAGTACTTC. Protein product: CASSLDIAETQYF. The full variable domain, with the rest looked up from reference TRBV11-3 and TRBJ2-5, is EAGVVQSPRYKIIEKKQPVAFWCNPISGHNTLYWYLQNLGQGPELLIRYENEEAVDDSQLPKDRFSAERLKGVDSTLKIQPAELGDSAVYLCASSLDIAETQYFGPGTRLLVL.

The rearrangement links TRBV7-9 to TRBJ2-3; tentatively, D is TRBD1 or TRBD2 (5 bases each). The V end was cut by 4 bases, the J end by 4 bases, with 9 bases between. The CDR3 has 13 amino acids. Germline lookup yields CDR1 SEHNR and CDR2 FQNEAQ (reference sequence). The DNA for the CDR3 is TGTGCCAGCAGCTCCCGGGGCCCAGATACGCAGTATTTT. This translates into CASSSRGPDTQYF.